Following are 13 T cell receptor beta chains from one sample sequenced in a study of blood T cell repertoires in COVID-19. Only in-frame clones appear in the TCRdb table, and some are missing; sequencing was by immunoSEQ multiplex PCR. Of around 450,000 clones in the sample, about 85% are singletons; the top ten hold roughly 0.7%. Sequenced input: PBMCs or T cells enriched from blood (not recorded which). These receptors originate from a woman aged 18-29 years who had recovered from COVID-19.

The chain is built from TRBV28 and TRBJ1-1, with D tentatively TRBD1 (6 bases). Deletions cut 5 bases from V and 6 bases from J, with 10 bases between. Germline V lookup: CDR1 MDHEN, CDR2 SYDVKM. The CDR3 runs 12 residues. This CDR3 reads CASSRGQSEAFF. In DNA, the CDR3 is TGTGCCAGCAGTCGAGGACAGTCTGAAGCTTTCTTT.

The chain combines TRBV6-5 with TRBJ1-1; D is unclear. There are 14 residues in the CDR3. Trimming took 6 bases from V and 5 from J, leaving 16 bases between them. CDR1 is MNHEY, CDR2 SVGAGI, per germline. The chain's CDR3 is CASRADREETEAFF. The CDR3 DNA is TGTGCCAGCAGAGCCGACCGGGAGGAGACTGAAGCTTTCTTT.

This rearrangement joins TRBV25-1 to TRBJ2-1, with a tentative D call TRBD2 (5 bases). The germline V gene has CDR1 MGHDK and CDR2 SYGVNS. Deletions cut 2 bases from V and 4 bases from J, with 6 bases between. This CDR3 region has 13 residues. The CDR3 nucleotides read TGTGCCAGCAGTGAAGTAGCGTACAATGAGCAGTTCTTC. It codes for CASSEVAYNEQFF.

This clone was counted once. V gene TRBV19 combines with J gene TRBJ1-2; the D gene is possibly TRBD1 (6 bases). Trimming removed 11 bases from V and 3 bases from J, with 13 bases in between. This CDR3 contains 12 residues. In germline, CDR1 is LNHDA, CDR2 SQIVND (reference sequence). CDR3 residues: CASGRGDYGYTF. CDR3 nucleotide sequence: TGTGCCTCCGGGAGGGGGGACTATGGCTACACCTTC.

The chain uses TRBV6-5 and TRBJ1-4, with D possibly TRBD1 on 6 matching bases. Germline CDR1 is MNHEY and CDR2 is SVGAGI. The CDR3 runs to 15 residues. V was trimmed by 0 bases and J by 8 bases, leaving 13 bases between them. The CDR3 DNA sequence: TGTGCCAGCAGTTACTCGGTCAGGGGCAGAGAAAAACTGTTTTTT. It specifies CASSYSVRGREKLFF.

The rearrangement joins TRBV2 to TRBJ1-2; TRBD1 agrees at 7 bases. This CDR3 has 15 amino acids. Germline CDR1 is SNHLY and CDR2 is FYNNEI. Trimming at V came to 4 bases and at J to 2 bases, leaving 7 bases not matched to a gene. The CDR3 sequence: CASSVLWDSNYGYTF. The CDR3 DNA reads as TGTGCCAGCAGTGTGCTTTGGGACAGCAACTATGGCTACACCTTC.

This clone was detected once. This CDR3 reads CASSLQRSGARQPSYEQYF. As DNA, the CDR3 is TGTGCCAGTAGCCTTCAAAGATCGGGCGCAAGACAGCCCTCCTACGAGCAGTACTTC. The chain has TRBV19 and TRBJ2-7, with D perhaps matching TRBD1 (5 bases). Germline lookup yields CDR1 LNHDA and CDR2 SQIVND (reference sequence). V lost 6 bases, J lost 0 bases, and 27 bases lay in between. This CDR3 comprises 19 residues.

V usage is TRBV28 and J usage is TRBJ1-4; no clear D gene. The CDR3 spans 14 residues. The V gene's germline CDR1 is MDHEN and CDR2 SYDVKM. V lost 10 bases and J 7 bases, leaving 19 bases between the germline ends. The CDR3: CATTYGETAEKLFF. Written as DNA, the CDR3 is TGTGCCACAACGTATGGGGAGACGGCTGAAAAACTGTTTTTT.

This clone was detected only once. The rearrangement uses TRBV6-5 and TRBJ1-3, with 7 nucleotides matching TRBD1. CDR3 length equals 13 residues. The V and J ends lost 5 bases and 8 bases, in that order; junction bases with no gene match: 6. Per germline, CDR1 MNHEY and CDR2 SVGAGI. CDR3 in DNA: TGTGCCAGCAGTACAGGGGCGGAGGACACCATATATTTT. Amino acid sequence: CASSTGAEDTIYF.

V and J are TRBV7-2 and TRBJ2-7; TRBD1 matches at 7 bases. The CDR3 is 16 residues long. The J segment lost 0 bases and the V segment lost 1 base, leaving 6 bases of the junction unmatched. The germline gives CDR1 SGHTA, CDR2 FQGNSA. CDR3 nucleotide sequence: TGTGCCAGCAGCTTAGAACAGGGGTCAACCTCCTACGAGCAGTACTTC. Amino acid sequence: CASSLEQGSTSYEQYF.

V is TRBV7-9 and J is TRBJ1-6; TRBD1 matches at 7 bases. CDR1 SEHNR and CDR2 FQNEAQ come from the germline V gene (reference sequence). This CDR3 contains 15 residues. V was clipped by 4 bases and J by 8 bases; unmatched bases: 8. The CDR3 bases are TGTGCCAGCAGCTCCCGGGGGCAGGGGGATTCACCCCTCCACTTT. Its translation is CASSSRGQGDSPLHF.

This rearrangement joins TRBV11-2 to TRBJ1-4; 10 bases map to TRBD1. Unmatched junction bases numbered 2, after V lost 4 bases and J lost 3 bases. The V gene's germline CDR1 is SGHAT and CDR2 FQNNGV. The CDR3 is made up of 15 amino acids. The CDR3 spells CASSSGTGANEKLFF. CDR3 bases: TGTGCCAGCAGCTCCGGGACAGGGGCTAATGAAAAACTGTTTTTT. Full variable domain (rest looked up from reference TRBV11-2 and TRBJ1-4): EAGVAQSPRYKIIEKRQSVAFWCNPISGHATLYWYQQILGQGPKLLIQFQNNGVVDDSQLPKDRFSAERLKGVDSTLKIQPAKLEDSAVYLCASSSGTGANEKLFFGSGTQLSVL.

The V gene is TRBV6-5, the J gene TRBJ2-2, with unresolved D. The CDR3 covers 12 residues. The germline V gene encodes CDR1 MNHEY and CDR2 SVGAGI. The V end was cut by 1 base, the J end by 7 bases, with 4 bases between. The CDR3 protein is CASSYWSGELFF. The CDR3 DNA follows: TGTGCCAGCAGTTACTGGAGCGGGGAGCTGTTTTTT.